A selection of T cell receptor beta chains follows, all from one sample in a study of vaccination effects on CD4 cells after COVID-19. Sequencing was performed with immunoSEQ multiplex PCR; in TCRdb, only in-frame clones are kept and a portion is missing. Of tens of thousands of clones detected, around 77% appear once; the ten largest clones hold about 1.9%. Their antigen targets remain unknown. Sequencing used CD4+ T cells from PBMCs cultured without peptide, obtained before COVID-19 vaccination. These receptor sequences come from a human donor who received a COVID-19 vaccine. CDR3s include the opening cysteine and the closing phenylalanine or tryptophan. Each record gives: CDR3 protein, J gene, V gene, CDR3 length.

CDR3: CASRGTVEKLFF; J: TRBJ1-4; V: TRBV2; length: 12
CDR3: CASSFAGANVLTF; J: TRBJ2-6; V: TRBV12-3/TRBV12-4; length: 13
CDR3: CASSLHQAGYTF; J: TRBJ1-2; V: TRBV12-3/TRBV12-4; length: 12
CDR3: CASSILAGGPDTQYF; J: TRBJ2-3; V: TRBV19; length: 15
CDR3: CASSLLEGALAKDTQYF; J: TRBJ2-3; V: TRBV5-6; length: 17
CDR3: CASMGGGSTDTQYF; J: TRBJ2-3; V: TRBV6-6; length: 14
CDR3: CASRGRTEMNTGELFF; J: TRBJ2-2; V: TRBV19; length: 16
CDR3: CASSFRDRASTEAFF; J: TRBJ1-1; V: TRBV11-2; length: 15
CDR3: CASSEGLGQGNSPLHF; J: TRBJ1-6; V: TRBV9; length: 16
CDR3: CASTVRYGVDTEAFF; J: TRBJ1-1; V: TRBV7-2; length: 15
CDR3: CASSLDDAEAFF; J: TRBJ1-1; V: TRBV7-9; length: 12
CDR3: CASNFAGGNTDTQYF; J: TRBJ2-3; V: TRBV5-1; length: 15
CDR3: CASIPGGGNEKLFF; J: TRBJ1-4; V: TRBV28; length: 14
CDR3: CASSYSRGNTEAFF; J: TRBJ1-1; V: TRBV6-5; length: 14
CDR3: CASSSFRADTQYF; J: TRBJ2-3; V: TRBV7-3; length: 13
CDR3: CASRISGGMETQYF; J: TRBJ2-5; V: TRBV2; length: 14
CDR3: CSASLGHNQEKLFF; J: TRBJ1-4; V: TRBV20-1; length: 14
CDR3: CASSIFTSKQNTEAFF; J: TRBJ1-1; V: TRBV19; length: 16
CDR3: CASSPEAGLQETQYF; J: TRBJ2-5; V: TRBV4-3; length: 15
CDR3: CASGGTGGSNQPQHF; J: TRBJ1-5; V: TRBV12-5; length: 15
CDR3: CASSWATGATNEKLFF; J: TRBJ1-4; V: TRBV5-1; length: 16
CDR3: CASSSRWEGHNGEQFF; J: TRBJ2-1; V: TRBV11-3; length: 16
CDR3: CASSGPGQGVGSGYGYTF; J: TRBJ1-2; V: TRBV5-4; length: 18
CDR3: CASSHGTGGLEQFF; J: TRBJ2-1; V: TRBV5-1; length: 14
CDR3: CASSVDRGGQETQYF; J: TRBJ2-5; V: TRBV9; length: 15
CDR3: CASSLWRAANTGELFF; J: TRBJ2-2; V: TRBV7-2; length: 16
CDR3: CASSGTSGETDTQYF; J: TRBJ2-3; V: TRBV9; length: 15
CDR3: CASSFFGGLSNQPQHF; J: TRBJ1-5; V: TRBV27; length: 16
CDR3: CASSLGGLETQYF; J: TRBJ2-5; V: TRBV5-1; length: 13
CDR3: CASSLRTSGGPDTQYF; J: TRBJ2-3; V: TRBV7-8; length: 16
CDR3: CASSQVRGEETQYF; J: TRBJ2-5; V: TRBV4-1; length: 14
CDR3: CASSFPASGHNEQFF; J: TRBJ2-1; V: TRBV7-2; length: 15
CDR3: CASSLDRNTEAFF; J: TRBJ1-1; V: TRBV5-4; length: 13
CDR3: CASSLLLGKTLHF; J: TRBJ1-6; V: TRBV7-9; length: 13
CDR3: CASSGGLNYGYTF; J: TRBJ1-2; V: TRBV6-4; length: 13
CDR3: CASSRQQNTEAFF; J: TRBJ1-1; V: TRBV6-5; length: 13
CDR3: CASSLEQGARGANVLTF; J: TRBJ2-6; V: TRBV2; length: 17
CDR3: CASSAMDGSQETQYF; J: TRBJ2-5; V: TRBV5-4; length: 15
CDR3: CASSRGFLSSSGANVLTF; J: TRBJ2-6; V: TRBV19; length: 18
CDR3: CSVEGGASLSTDTQYF; J: TRBJ2-3; V: TRBV29-1; length: 16
CDR3: CASSTPNYEAFF; J: TRBJ1-1; V: TRBV6-6; length: 12
CDR3: CASSYDRELSGANVLTF; J: TRBJ2-6; V: TRBV6-2/TRBV6-3; length: 17
CDR3: CASSPYAGGIGGYTF; J: TRBJ1-2; V: TRBV7-2; length: 15
CDR3: CATSDYHQGIVNEQFF; J: TRBJ2-1; V: TRBV24-1; length: 16
CDR3: CSVDRTGGVNEQFF; J: TRBJ2-1; V: TRBV29-1; length: 14
CDR3: CASSSSGWGNTIYF; J: TRBJ1-3; V: TRBV7-2; length: 14
CDR3: CASSKGRGRDTEAFF; J: TRBJ1-1; V: TRBV2; length: 15
CDR3: CASSKVQWVQHF; J: TRBJ1-5; V: TRBV19; length: 12
CDR3: CASIRGGAGTEAFF; J: TRBJ1-1; V: TRBV28; length: 14
CDR3: CASSPRLAGGRTGELFF; J: TRBJ2-2; V: TRBV27; length: 17
CDR3: CASSRDLGPATQYF; J: TRBJ2-3; V: TRBV11-2; length: 14